One sample yielded the 8 T cell receptor beta chains listed below, sequenced in a study of T cell changes during pregnancy in multiple sclerosis. The table came from immunoSEQ multiplex PCR; TCRdb's copy has only in-frame clones and leaves some out. The sample includes about 110,000 clones, around 92% of them seen just once. Source: peripheral blood, taken after pregnancy. These receptors were taken from a female donor with multiple sclerosis, enrolled in a pregnancy study.

This chain connects TRBV2 to TRBJ2-1; 10 positions agree with TRBD1. Germline trimming cut 5 bases from V and 9 bases from J; bases unmatched to any gene: 13. Germline lookup yields CDR1 SNHLY and CDR2 FYNNEI. The CDR3 consists of 16 residues. The CDR3 region has the DNA TGTGCCAGCAGTACAGTCCGGGACAGGGGATCTCTTGAGCAGTTCTTC. Translation: CASSTVRDRGSLEQFF.

This chain joins TRBV6-1 and TRBJ2-7, with TRBD2 matching over 10 bases. Germline loops: CDR1 MNHNS, CDR2 SASEGT. J gave up 2 bases and V 8 bases, and 6 bases lay outside the gene matches. The CDR3 totals 14 residues. In nucleotides, the CDR3 is TGTGCCAGCGGAAATAGCGGGGGGCCCTACGAGCAGTACTTC. It yields the protein CASGNSGGPYEQYF.

The chain recombines TRBV7-3 with TRBJ1-2, with TRBD1 identical over 12 bases. Per germline, CDR1 SGHTA and CDR2 FQGTGA. The CDR3 consists of 12 residues. J was trimmed by 8 bases and V by 6 bases; bases with no gene match: 1. CDR3 protein: CASRGTGGGYTF. CDR3 bases: TGTGCCAGCAGGGGGACAGGGGGCGGCTACACCTTC. Complete variable domain (other parts from reference TRBV7-3 and TRBJ1-2): GAGVSQTPSNKVTEKGKYVELRCDPISGHTALYWYRQSLGQGPEFLIYFQGTGAADDSGLPNDRFFAVRPEGSVSTLKIQRTERGDSAVYLCASRGTGGGYTFGSGTRLTVV.

V is TRBV5-1 and J is TRBJ2-1, with 9 bases lining up with TRBD2. The J segment lost 7 bases and the V segment lost 0 bases, leaving 8 bases of the junction unmatched. The CDR3 runs to 16 residues. The germline CDR1 and CDR2 sequences are SGHRS and YFSETQ. The CDR3 is CASSLVAGTSFNEQFF. CDR3 sequence (DNA): TGCGCCAGCAGCTTGGTGGCTGGGACTAGCTTTAATGAGCAGTTCTTC.

The rearrangement joins TRBV5-1 to TRBJ1-4; a possible D gene is TRBD1 (5 bases). This CDR3 is built from 15 residues. Trimming left V 3 bases short and J 8 bases short, with 17 bases between. CDR1 is SGHRS and CDR2 is YFSETQ in the germline V gene. The CDR3 DNA follows: TGCGCCAGCAGCTCGGGGGACCCCGTGGGGGAAAAACTGTTTTTT. This encodes CASSSGDPVGEKLFF.

This clone showed up just a few times. V usage is TRBV28 and J usage is TRBJ1-3, with D possibly TRBD1 on 6 matching bases. The CDR3 contains 14 residues. Germline CDR1 MDHEN, CDR2 SYDVKM. V gave up 7 bases and J gave up 0 bases, with 10 bases separating them. The CDR3: CASTRGYSGNTIYF. CDR3 sequence (DNA): TGTGCCAGCACCAGGGGTTACTCTGGAAACACCATATATTTT. Full variable domain (rest looked up from reference TRBV28 and TRBJ1-3): DVKVTQSSRYLVKRTGEKVFLECVQDMDHENMFWYRQDPGLGLRLIYFSYDVKMKEKGDIPEGYSVSREKKERFSLILESASTNQTSMYLCASTRGYSGNTIYFGEGSWLTVV.

The chain joins TRBV28 to TRBJ2-5; a possible D gene is TRBD2 (6 bases). The CDR3 sequence is 16 residues long. V was pared by 3 bases and J by 5 bases, with 19 bases between. Germline V gene sequence: CDR1 MDHEN, CDR2 SYDVKM. CDR3 residues: CASSFNPAEGGETQYF. The DNA of the CDR3 is TGTGCCAGCAGTTTTAATCCGGCGGAGGGTGGGGAGACCCAGTACTTC.

This clone was seen just once. The chain uses TRBV7-8 and TRBJ2-7; perhaps TRBD2 as D (6 bases). V lost 1 base to trimming and J lost 2 bases, with 15 bases between them. The CDR3 contains 16 residues. Germline lookup yields CDR1 SGHVS and CDR2 FQNEAQ. CDR3 DNA sequence: TGTGCCAGCAGCTTAGTAGCGGCTGGGGGAACCTACGAGCAGTACTTC. It is translated as CASSLVAAGGTYEQYF.